This T cell receptor (beta chain) was sequenced in a study of blood T cell repertoires in COVID-19. Original analysis: Estimation of nucleated cell counts was performed using reference gene primer amplification. The repertoire was sequenced with immunoSEQ multiplex PCR; TCRdb's copy has only in-frame clones and lacks some. D and trimming were read from the DNA, whereas the V and J calls and clone size are those reported in that table. The sample gives under 450,000 clones, over 65% of which show up once; more than 0.85% is in the top ten. The CDR3 is made up of 15 amino acids. V lost 3 bases to trimming and J lost 4 bases; unmatched junction nucleotides: 3. CDR1 is LNHDA, CDR2 SQIVND, per germline (reference sequence).

The chain couples TRBV19 to TRBJ1-5, with 10 bases matching TRBD1. The clonotype originates from a human donor with acute or convalescent COVID-19. The donor label of this sample is uncertain. The sample taken for sequencing was peripheral blood. This CDR3 is CASSILGQGNQPQHF. The CDR3 DNA is TGTGCCAGTAGTATTTTGGGACAGGGGAATCAGCCCCAGCATTTT.